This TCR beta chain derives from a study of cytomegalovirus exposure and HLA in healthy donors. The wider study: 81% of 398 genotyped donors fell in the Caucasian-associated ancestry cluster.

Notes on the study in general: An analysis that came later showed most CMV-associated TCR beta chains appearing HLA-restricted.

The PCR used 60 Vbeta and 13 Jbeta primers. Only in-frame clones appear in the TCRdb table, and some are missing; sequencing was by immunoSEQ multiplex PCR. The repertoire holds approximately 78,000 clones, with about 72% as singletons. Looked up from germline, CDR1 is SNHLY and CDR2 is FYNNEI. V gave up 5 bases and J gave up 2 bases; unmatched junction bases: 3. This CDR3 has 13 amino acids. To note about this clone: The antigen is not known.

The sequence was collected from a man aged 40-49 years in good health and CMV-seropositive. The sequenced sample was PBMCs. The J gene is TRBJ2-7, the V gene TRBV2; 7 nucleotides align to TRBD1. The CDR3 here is CASSYRGPYEQYF. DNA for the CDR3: TGTGCCAGCAGTTACAGGGGACCCTACGAGCAGTACTTC.